This paragraph covers one TCR beta chain sequence. Its matching antigen is unknown. A read error is possible here, since a much larger clone lies one base away. Because it lacks the conserved phenylalanine or tryptophan at the end, this CDR3 is likely a read error. These data belong to a study of Graves' ophthalmopathy and Graves' hyperthyroidism. Findings and caveats of the study: In predicting ophthalmopathy progression, the model reached 65% to 71% sensitivity and 72.22% specificity.

RNA transcripts yielded amplified TCR beta CDR3 regions. Investigators did first-round RT-PCR with HTBI primers, then second-round multiplex PCR. TCRdb re-analysed the multiplex PCR reads in MiXCR, keeping a single row per CDR3 protein. The sample has just over 600,000 distinct CDR3 sequences, about a fifth seen once. Hyperthyroidism is called stable when no ophthalmopathy develops within 18 months of follow-up. The CDR3 loop spans 11 amino acids. Germline V gene sequence: CDR1 LNHNV, CDR2 YYDKDF (reference sequence). Trimming shortened V by 8 bases and J by 9 bases, and 13 bases separated the two germline ends.

The receptor's source is a woman younger than 30 with stable Graves' hyperthyroidism. Some clones in this sample may be carry-over from other donors' samples. Sequencing was performed on peripheral blood. The V call is TRBV15, the J call TRBJ2-5; D not certain. In nucleotides, the CDR3 is TGTGCCACCCCCGTGAACCCGGCCCAGTACTAC. Translation: CATPVNPAQYY.